This TCR beta chain was identified in a study of blood T cells in healthy people across ages. Samples each had at least 6 micrograms of total RNA extracted. This clonotype was found a few times. PCR was performed a second time for roughly 7 to 11 cycles using a sample-barcoded 5' primer and a J-beta primer mix. From the 5' RACE reads, TCRdb called clonotypes with MiXCR, one entry per CDR3 protein. The table includes 380,000 or so distinct CDR3 sequences, 50% to 60% detected once. This TCR was sampled from a man in his sixties in good health. The sample taken for sequencing was blood.

In nucleotides, the CDR3 is TGCGCCAGCAGCCAAATCTTTGGGGGACTAGCGGGAGATGAGCAGTACTTC. Translated, it gives CASSQIFGGLAGDEQYF. V gene TRBV4-3 combines with J gene TRBJ2-7, with TRBD2 matching 14 bases. Germline V lookup: CDR1 LGHNA, CDR2 YSLEER. V was pared by 2 bases and J by 7 bases, with 10 bases of the junction left unmatched. This CDR3 comprises 17 residues.